In this sample, the clone carrying this TCR beta chain turned up once. Time point: after dendritic cell vaccination, including at tumor progression/relapse. TCRdb keeps only in-frame clones here, not all; method: immunoSEQ multiplex PCR. Of 75,000 to 95,000 clones in the sample, approximately 78% are singletons; the top ten hold roughly 2.1%. The data stem from a study of glioma-infiltrating T cells after dendritic cell vaccination. Germline V CDR1 and CDR2: LNHNV, YYDKDF (reference sequence). V shed 5 bases, J shed 8 bases, and the junction held 8 bases outside the gene matches. This CDR3 comprises 14 residues.

The sequence was collected from a human donor with glioblastoma. The source material was blood, sampled after dendritic cell vaccination. This chain uses TRBV15 with TRBJ1-4, with TRBD1 identical over 7 bases. In DNA, the CDR3 is TGTGCCACCAGCCTTGACAGGGTGGGCGAAAAACTGTTTTTT. Residues: CATSLDRVGEKLFF.